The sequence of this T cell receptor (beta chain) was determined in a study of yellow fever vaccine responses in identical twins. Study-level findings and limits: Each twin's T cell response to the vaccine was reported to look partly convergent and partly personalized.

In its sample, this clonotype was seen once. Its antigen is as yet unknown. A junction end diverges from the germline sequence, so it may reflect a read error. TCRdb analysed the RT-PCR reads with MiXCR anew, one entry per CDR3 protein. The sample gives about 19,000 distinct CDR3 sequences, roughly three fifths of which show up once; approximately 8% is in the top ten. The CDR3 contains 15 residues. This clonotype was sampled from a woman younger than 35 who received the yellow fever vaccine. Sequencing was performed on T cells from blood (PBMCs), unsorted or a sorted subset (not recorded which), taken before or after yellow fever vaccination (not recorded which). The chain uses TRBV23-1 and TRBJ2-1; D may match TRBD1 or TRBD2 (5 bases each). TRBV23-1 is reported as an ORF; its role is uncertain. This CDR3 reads CVSSQRGRPNDEQFF. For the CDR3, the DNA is TGCGTCAGCAGTCAGAGGGGCCGCCCCAATGATGAGCAGTTCTTC.